This T cell receptor (beta chain) was recorded in a study of cytomegalovirus exposure and HLA in healthy donors. Study-level information: In a previous analysis, approximately 110 million unique TCR beta sequences were found from 150 million to 200 million T cells. Findings and limits, study-wide: As a later analysis revealed, the rate of TCR association differed by HLA locus, with DRB1 most and HLA-C fewest. Researchers catalogued approximately 170 TCR beta chains as cytomegalovirus-associated.

As regards this clone: The antigen is unknown.

The PCR used 60 Vbeta and 13 Jbeta primers. Method: immunoSEQ multiplex PCR; TCRdb's copy keeps in-frame clones and lacks some. The profile covers more than 80,000 clones, with 60% to 85% appearing a single time and 5.5% to 6% taken by the ten largest. The length of the CDR3 is 12 residues. Trimming shortened V by 8 bases and J by 6 bases, and 10 bases separated the two germline ends. CDR1 and CDR2 (germline): LNHDA, SQIVND (reference sequence). The sample taken for sequencing was PBMCs. The rearrangement joins TRBV19 to TRBJ1-4; D call uncertain. This sequence was found in a man aged 18 to 30 in good health and CMV-seropositive. CDR3 loop: CASRPEHEKLFF. The CDR3 bases are TGTGCCAGTCGCCCAGAACATGAAAAACTGTTTTTT.